The present T cell receptor (beta chain) was sequenced within a study of T cell repertoires in cytomegalovirus infection. This clonotype was picked up a small number of times. Its antigen remains unidentified. TCRdb reprocessed the reads via MiXCR and lists one record per CDR3 protein. The table lists just under 500,000 distinct CDR3 sequences, about 33% of them singletons, with under 20% in the top ten. J was trimmed by 7 bases and V by 1 base; bases with no gene match: 6. Germline V CDR1 and CDR2: SGHVS, FNYEAQ. CDR3 size: 15 residues. The rearrangement uses TRBV7-6 and TRBJ2-1; 8 nucleotides line up with TRBD2. The starting material was cultured PBMCs, obtained from culture after CMV antigen stimulation. The origin of this receptor is a human donor in good health (CMV status not recorded). Some clones in this sample may be carry-over from other donors' samples. CDR3 residues: CASSLVLAEINEQFF. CDR3 DNA sequence: TGTGCCAGCAGCTTAGTACTAGCGGAGATAAATGAGCAGTTCTTC.